A single sample gave rise to the 21 T cell receptor beta chains below, sequenced in a study of control samples from healthy donors and cancer patients. Data came from immunoSEQ multiplex PCR; TCRdb stores just in-frame clones and leaves some out. The data hold about 36,000 clones, with 85% to 95% observed a single time. Sequencing was performed on PBMCs. The receptors originated from a man aged 35 to 55 with colorectal cancer.

The V call is TRBV20-1, the J call TRBJ1-6, with 7 bases that match TRBD1. Trimming cost V 3 bases and J 5 bases; bases outside gene matches: 4. The CDR3 spans 14 residues. Germline-derived CDR1 and CDR2 are DFQATT and SNEGSKA (reference sequence). CDR3 coding DNA: TGCAGTGCTAGTAGGGGGACAGATAATTCACCCCTCCACTTT. Encoded protein: CSASRGTDNSPLHF.

The chain links TRBV4-3 to TRBJ2-1; unclear D gene. Per the germline V gene, CDR1 is LGHNA and CDR2 is YSLEER. The CDR3 extends over 14 amino acids. V shed 0 bases and J shed 6 bases, with 9 bases lying between them. The CDR3 reads CASSQDPRSNEQFF. For the CDR3, the DNA is TGCGCCAGCAGCCAAGATCCACGGAGCAATGAGCAGTTCTTC.

The chain carries TRBV21-1 and TRBJ2-7; the table gives TRBD2 as D, unverified against the DNA. TRBV21-1 is a recognized pseudogene. This CDR3 spans 14 amino acids. The DNA of the CDR3 is TGTGCCAGCAGCAAAGAGGGAGGGGGGGAAGAGCAGTACTTC. It yields the protein CASSKEGGGEEQYF.

This clone was found once. This sequence joins TRBV6-1 and TRBJ2-3, with 7 positions matching TRBD2. The length of the CDR3 is 17 residues. J gave up 2 bases and V 3 bases, and 11 bases lay outside the gene matches. Germline V CDR1 and CDR2: MNHNS, SASEGT. The CDR3 reads CASSEVAASGYTDTQYF. In DNA, the CDR3 is TGTGCCAGCAGTGAGGTCGCGGCTAGCGGATACACAGATACGCAGTATTTT.

This chain uses TRBV5-4 with TRBJ1-3, with 9 bases aligning to TRBD1. V gave up 2 bases and J gave up 8 bases; unmatched junction bases: 8. The CDR3 is 15 amino acids. In germline, CDR1 is SGHNT, CDR2 YYREEE (reference sequence). CDR3 loop: CASSFWGGQGDTIYF. The CDR3 DNA reads as TGTGCCAGCAGCTTCTGGGGGGGACAGGGAGACACCATATATTTT.

The chain couples TRBV5-6 to TRBJ1-6, with D hard to call. Trimming removed 2 bases at V and 14 bases at J, with 8 bases between. The CDR3 runs 11 residues. Looked up from germline, CDR1 is SGHDT and CDR2 is YYEEEE. CDR3 nucleotide sequence: TGTGCCAGCAGCTTAGGATCGGCCCTCCACTTT. Translation: CASSLGSALHF.

The CDR3 is CASSLTVAGDYNEQFF. The DNA of the CDR3 is TGCGCCAGCAGCTTAACTGTAGCGGGGGACTACAATGAGCAGTTCTTC. The chain links TRBV5-1 to TRBJ2-1, with 9 bases identical to TRBD2. The germline V gene encodes CDR1 SGHRS and CDR2 YFSETQ. This CDR3 is built from 16 residues. V lost 2 bases to trimming and J lost 3 bases; unmatched junction nucleotides: 6.

J is TRBJ1-6 and V is TRBV4-1, with TRBD1 identical over 7 bases. Germline trimming cut 4 bases from V and 0 bases from J; bases unmatched to any gene: 3. CDR3 length: 16 amino acids. Germline V gene sequence: CDR1 MGHRA, CDR2 YSYEKL. The CDR3 sequence is CASSLGQSSYNSPLHF. In nucleotides, the CDR3 is TGCGCCAGCAGCCTGGGACAGAGCTCCTATAATTCACCCCTCCACTTT.

The rearrangement joins TRBV27 to TRBJ2-3; D is possibly TRBD2 (5 bases). The CDR3 extends over 16 amino acids. V was pared by 1 base and J by 2 bases, with 13 bases between. Germline values: CDR1 MNHEY, CDR2 SMNVEV (reference sequence). Here the CDR3 DNA reads TGTGCCAGCAGTTTATTTGCGTCGGGATTCACAGATACGCAGTATTTT. Amino acids: CASSLFASGFTDTQYF.

This sequence joins TRBV6-5 and TRBJ2-7; TRBD1 matches at 9 bases. With 5 bases clipped from V and 2 bases from J, the junction kept 7 bases outside the gene matches. The CDR3 consists of 15 residues. From germline, CDR1 is MNHEY and CDR2 SVGAGI. The CDR3 sequence is CASSRTGQGAYEQYF. For the CDR3, the DNA is TGTGCCAGCAGTCGTACGGGACAGGGTGCCTACGAGCAGTACTTC.

The chain links TRBV30 to TRBJ2-1, with no clear D. This CDR3 is 17 amino acids long. Trimming stripped 4 bases from V and 2 bases from J, with 21 bases between. Per germline, CDR1 GTSNPN and CDR2 SVGIG (reference sequence). CDR3 DNA sequence: TGTGCCTGGAACCACCGGGCCATAAGTCCCACCTACAATGAGCAGTTCTTC. Protein sequence: CAWNHRAISPTYNEQFF.

The V call is TRBV5-4, the J call TRBJ2-7; TRBD2 matches 14 bases. Germline loops: CDR1 SGHNT, CDR2 YYREEE (reference sequence). CDR3 length equals 15 residues. The V and J ends lost 3 bases and 5 bases, in that order; junction bases with no gene match: 4. The CDR3 spells CASSSGGLAGDEQYF. Written as DNA, the CDR3 is TGTGCCAGCAGCTCCGGGGGACTAGCGGGGGACGAGCAGTACTTC. Variable domain in full (rest from reference TRBV5-4 and TRBJ2-7): ETGVTQSPTHLIKTRGQQVTLRCSSQSGHNTVSWYQQALGQGPQFIFQYYREEENGRGNFPPRFSGLQFPNYSSELNVNALELDDSALYLCASSSGGLAGDEQYFGPGTRLTVT.

This chain uses TRBV12-3 or TRBV12-4 with TRBJ1-2, with no clear D. V dropped 4 bases and J dropped 5 bases, with 11 bases sitting between them. The CDR3 is made up of 13 amino acids. In nucleotides, the CDR3 is TGTGCCAGCAGTTCGCCCCAAGTGTATGGCTACACCTTC. Translated: CASSSPQVYGYTF.

This chain joins TRBV18 and TRBJ1-1; a weak D match, TRBD1 (5 bases). V gave up 5 bases and J gave up 5 bases, with 12 bases separating them. CDR3 size: 13 residues. CDR1 and CDR2 from the germline V gene are KGHSH and LQKENI. CDR3 nucleotides: TGTGCCAGCTCAAGGGACGTAGGAACTGAAGCTTTCTTT. Translated, it gives CASSRDVGTEAFF. The variable domain in full, with the rest retrieved from reference TRBV18 and TRBJ1-1, is NAGVMQNPRHLVRRRGQEARLRCSPMKGHSHVYWYRQLPEEGLKFMVYLQKENIIDESGMPKERFSAEFPKEGPSILRIQQVVRGDSAAYFCASSRDVGTEAFFGQGTRLTVV.

The chain combines TRBV19 with TRBJ2-3; a weak D match, TRBD2 (5 bases). In germline, CDR1 is LNHDA, CDR2 SQIVND (reference sequence). V gave up 3 bases and J gave up 5 bases, with 15 bases separating them. This CDR3 is 15 amino acids long. The CDR3 reads CASSIEGTSLDTQYF. The CDR3 nucleotides are TGTGCCAGTAGTATTGAGGGCACTAGTTTAGATACGCAGTATTTT.

As DNA, the CDR3 is TGTGCCAGCAGCCTACTAGCGGGGAGCACAGATACGCAGTATTTT. Translation gives CASSLLAGSTDTQYF. The chain carries TRBV6-5 and TRBJ2-3; 10 bases align to TRBD2. Germline lookup yields CDR1 MNHEY and CDR2 SVGAGI. V trimming: 6 bases; J trimming: 0 bases; junction bases outside the gene matches: 3. There are 15 residues in the CDR3.

The chain combines TRBV11-3 with TRBJ2-3; TRBD2 matches 7 bases. This CDR3 region has 16 residues. Germline lookup yields CDR1 SGHNT and CDR2 YENEEA. J gave up 0 bases and V 2 bases, and 5 bases lay outside the gene matches. In DNA form, the CDR3 reads TGTGCCAGCAGCTTAAAGCCTAGCGGTAGCACAGATACGCAGTATTTT. Its translation: CASSLKPSGSTDTQYF.

This sequence joins TRBV7-2 and TRBJ2-7; D is perhaps TRBD1 or TRBD2 (6 bases each). The CDR3 loop spans 12 amino acids. Germline V gene sequence: CDR1 SGHTA, CDR2 FQGNSA. The ends were cut back, 3 bases at V and 6 bases at J, with 9 bases in the middle. This CDR3 is CASSLEGVEQYF. As DNA, the CDR3 is TGTGCCAGCAGCTTGGAGGGGGTCGAGCAGTACTTC.

This rearrangement joins TRBV6-2 or TRBV6-3 to TRBJ2-7; D is undetermined. Deletions cut 3 bases from V and 6 bases from J, with 15 bases between. Germline assignment: CDR1 MNHEY and CDR2 SVGEGT. The CDR3 is 14 residues long. In DNA, the CDR3 is TGTGCCAGCAGTTATTACATTCCTCTGGGCGAGCAGTACTTC. Translation gives CASSYYIPLGEQYF.

The genes are TRBV7-3 and TRBJ1-1, with D perhaps matching TRBD1 (6 bases). The CDR3 has 14 amino acids. The germline V gene has CDR1 SGHTA and CDR2 FQGTGA. The ends were cut back, 2 bases at V and 4 bases at J, with 11 bases in the middle. The CDR3 region is CASSLGGAGTEAFF. The CDR3 DNA follows: TGTGCCAGCAGCTTAGGGGGGGCGGGCACTGAAGCTTTCTTT. Supplemented by reference TRBV7-3 and TRBJ1-1, the full variable domain reads GAGVSQTPSNKVTEKGKYVELRCDPISGHTALYWYRQSLGQGPEFLIYFQGTGAADDSGLPNDRFFAVRPEGSVSTLKIQRTERGDSAVYLCASSLGGAGTEAFFGQGTRLTVV.

The J gene is TRBJ1-1, the V gene TRBV5-4, with D perhaps TRBD1 (5 bases). Trimming cost V 4 bases and J 1 base, with 11 bases left between them. Per the germline V gene, CDR1 is SGHNT and CDR2 is YYREEE (reference sequence). This CDR3 is built from 14 residues. This CDR3 is CASSTGTTNTEAFF. CDR3 DNA sequence: TGTGCCAGCAGCACCGGGACTACGAACACTGAAGCTTTCTTT.